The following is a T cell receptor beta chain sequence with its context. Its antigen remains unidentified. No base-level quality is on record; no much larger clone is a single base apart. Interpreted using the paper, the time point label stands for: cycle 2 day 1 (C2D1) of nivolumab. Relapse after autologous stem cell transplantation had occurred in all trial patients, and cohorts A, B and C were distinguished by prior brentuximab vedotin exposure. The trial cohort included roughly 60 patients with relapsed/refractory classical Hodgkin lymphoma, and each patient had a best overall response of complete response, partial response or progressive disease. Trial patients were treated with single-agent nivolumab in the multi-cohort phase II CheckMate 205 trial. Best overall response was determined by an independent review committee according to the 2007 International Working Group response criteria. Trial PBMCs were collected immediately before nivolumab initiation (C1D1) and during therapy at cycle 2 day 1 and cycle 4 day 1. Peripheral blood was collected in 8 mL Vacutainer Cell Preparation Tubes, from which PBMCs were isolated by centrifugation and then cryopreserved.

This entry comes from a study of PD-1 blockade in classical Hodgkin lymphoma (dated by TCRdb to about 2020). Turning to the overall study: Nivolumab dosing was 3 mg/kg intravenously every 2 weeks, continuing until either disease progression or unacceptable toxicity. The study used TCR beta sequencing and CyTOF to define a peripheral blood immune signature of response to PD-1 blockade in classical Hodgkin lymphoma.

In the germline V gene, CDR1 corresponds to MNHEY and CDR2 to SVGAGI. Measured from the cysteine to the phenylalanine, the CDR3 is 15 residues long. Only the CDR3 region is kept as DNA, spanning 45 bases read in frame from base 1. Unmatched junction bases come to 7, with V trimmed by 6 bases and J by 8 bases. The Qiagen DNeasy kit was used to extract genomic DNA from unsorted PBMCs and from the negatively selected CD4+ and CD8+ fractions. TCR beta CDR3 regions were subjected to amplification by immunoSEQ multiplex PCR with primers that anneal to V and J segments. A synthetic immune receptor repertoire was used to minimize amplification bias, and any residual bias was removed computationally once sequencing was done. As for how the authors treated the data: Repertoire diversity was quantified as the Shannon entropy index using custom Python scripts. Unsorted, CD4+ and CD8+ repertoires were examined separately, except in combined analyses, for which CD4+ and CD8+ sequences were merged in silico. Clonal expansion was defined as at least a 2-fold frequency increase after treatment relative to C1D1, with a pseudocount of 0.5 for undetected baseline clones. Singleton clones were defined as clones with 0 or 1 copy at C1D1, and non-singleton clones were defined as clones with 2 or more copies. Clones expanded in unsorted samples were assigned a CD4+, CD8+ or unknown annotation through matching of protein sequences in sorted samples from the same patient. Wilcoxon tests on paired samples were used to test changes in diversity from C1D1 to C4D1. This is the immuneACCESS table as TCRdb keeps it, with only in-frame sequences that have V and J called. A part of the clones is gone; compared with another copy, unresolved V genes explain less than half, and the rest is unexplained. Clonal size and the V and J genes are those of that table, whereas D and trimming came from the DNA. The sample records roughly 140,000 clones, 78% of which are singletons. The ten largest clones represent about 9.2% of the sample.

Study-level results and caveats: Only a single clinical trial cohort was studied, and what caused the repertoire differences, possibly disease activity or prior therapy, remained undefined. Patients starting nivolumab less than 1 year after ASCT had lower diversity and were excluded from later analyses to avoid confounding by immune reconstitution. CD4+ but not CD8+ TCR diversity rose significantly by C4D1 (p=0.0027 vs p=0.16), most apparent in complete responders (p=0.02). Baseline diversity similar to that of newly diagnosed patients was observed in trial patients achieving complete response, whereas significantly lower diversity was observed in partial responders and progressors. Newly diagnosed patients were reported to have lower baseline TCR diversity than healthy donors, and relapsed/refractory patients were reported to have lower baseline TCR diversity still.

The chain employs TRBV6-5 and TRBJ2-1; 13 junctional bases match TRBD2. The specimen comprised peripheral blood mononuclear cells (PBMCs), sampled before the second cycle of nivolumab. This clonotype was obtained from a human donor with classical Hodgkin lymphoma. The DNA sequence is TGTGCCAGCAGACCCGGGACTAGCGGGATCGATGAGCAGTTCTTC. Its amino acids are CASRPGTSGIDEQFF.